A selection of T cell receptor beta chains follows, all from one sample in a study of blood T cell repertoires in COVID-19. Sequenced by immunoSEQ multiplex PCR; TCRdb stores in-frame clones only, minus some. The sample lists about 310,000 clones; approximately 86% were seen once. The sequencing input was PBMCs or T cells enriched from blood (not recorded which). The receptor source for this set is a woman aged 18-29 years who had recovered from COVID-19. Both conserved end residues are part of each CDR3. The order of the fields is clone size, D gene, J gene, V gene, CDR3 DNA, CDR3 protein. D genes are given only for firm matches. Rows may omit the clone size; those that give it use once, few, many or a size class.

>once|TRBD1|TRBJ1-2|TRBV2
TGTGCCAGCAGTGACCCTGGACAGGATGGCTACACCTTC
CASSDPGQDGYTF
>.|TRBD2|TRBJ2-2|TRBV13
TGTGCCAGCAGGCTTCTGGGACTAGCGGGAGGATCGAACACCGGGGAGCTGTTTTTT
CASRLLGLAGGSNTGELFF
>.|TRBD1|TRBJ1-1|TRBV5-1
TGCGCCAGCAGCGGCGTACAGGGGGGTGGCACTGAAGCTTTCTTT
CASSGVQGGGTEAFF
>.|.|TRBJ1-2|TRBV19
TGTGCCAACACGGAGGGGACCTATGGCTACACCTTC
CANTEGTYGYTF
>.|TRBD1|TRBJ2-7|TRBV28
TGTGCCAGCAGTTTGGCAACAGGGGAGCCGTACTTC
CASSLATGEPYF
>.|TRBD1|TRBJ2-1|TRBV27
TGTGCCAGCAGTGAGGGGGCCTGGGCATCCAATGAGCAGTTCTTC
CASSEGAWASNEQFF
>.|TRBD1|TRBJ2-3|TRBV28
TGTGCCAGCAGCCCTAGACAGGGAATAGGAGCAGATACGCAGTATTTT
CASSPRQGIGADTQYF
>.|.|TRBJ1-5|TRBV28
TGTGCCAGCAGTTTAGGGGCAGGTCGTTATAGCAATCAGCCCCAGCATTTT
CASSLGAGRYSNQPQHF
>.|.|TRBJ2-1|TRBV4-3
TGCGCCAGCAGCCCCGAGAAGAGGTCCGAGCAGTTCTTC
CASSPEKRSEQFF
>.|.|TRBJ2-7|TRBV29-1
TGCAGCGTTGAAGGGCAAGCCTACGAGCAGTACTTC
CSVEGQAYEQYF
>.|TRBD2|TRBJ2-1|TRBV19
TGTGCCAGTAGTCGGACTAGCGGGGGCCCTAGGAATGAGCAGTTCTTC
CASSRTSGGPRNEQFF
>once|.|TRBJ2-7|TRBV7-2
TGTGCCAGCAGTAGCGGCAGGCGCTACGAGCAGTACTTC
CASSSGRRYEQYF
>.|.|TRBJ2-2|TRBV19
TGTGCCAGTACGGACAGGAACACCGGGGAGCTGTTTTTT
CASTDRNTGELFF
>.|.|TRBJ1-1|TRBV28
TGTGCCAGCGTCCGGGGGGACACTGAAGCTTTCTTT
CASVRGDTEAFF
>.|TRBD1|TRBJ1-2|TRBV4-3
TGCGCCAGCAGCCAAGTTGGGGACAGGGTGGGAGGCTACACCTTC
CASSQVGDRVGGYTF
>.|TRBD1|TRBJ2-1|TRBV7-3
TGTGCCAGCAGCCTCGGGACAGGCATTTCCTACAATGAGCAGTTCTTC
CASSLGTGISYNEQFF
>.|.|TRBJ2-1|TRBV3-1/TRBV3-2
TGTGCCAGCACCGCCCCCGGGGACAATGAGCAGTTCTTC
CASTAPGDNEQFF
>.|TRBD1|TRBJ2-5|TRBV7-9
TGTGCCAGCAGCCGAGAAGACAGGGCAGAGACCCAGTACTTC
CASSREDRAETQYF
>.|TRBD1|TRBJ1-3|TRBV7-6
TGTGCCAGCAGCCCAGTGACAGGGCACTCTGGAAACACCATATATTTT
CASSPVTGHSGNTIYF
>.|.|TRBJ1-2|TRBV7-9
TGTGCCAGCCGCGTCCAGGGCTCTGGCTACACCTTC
CASRVQGSGYTF
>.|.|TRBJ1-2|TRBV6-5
TGTGCCAGCAGTTACCGCAGGGTGCACTATGGCTACACCTTC
CASSYRRVHYGYTF
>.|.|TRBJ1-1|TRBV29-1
TGCAGCGCCGAGGTGGGCACTGAAGCTTTCTTT
CSAEVGTEAFF
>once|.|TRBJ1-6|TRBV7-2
TGTGCCAGCAGCTTAGACCGACAGGCGTCACCCCTCCACTTT
CASSLDRQASPLHF
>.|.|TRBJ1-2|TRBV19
TGTGCCAGTAGTCTATGGACAGTCTATGGCTACACCTTC
CASSLWTVYGYTF
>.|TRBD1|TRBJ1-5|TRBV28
TGTGCCAGCAGTCTCAGGGGGCTAGGGAATCAGCCCCAGCATTTT
CASSLRGLGNQPQHF
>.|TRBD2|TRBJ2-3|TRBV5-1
TGCGCCAGCAGCTTGGAGGCGGGAGGGGTGACAGATACGCAGTATTTT
CASSLEAGGVTDTQYF
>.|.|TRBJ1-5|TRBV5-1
TGCGCCAGCAGCTTGATTCCGGATCAGCCCCAGCATTTT
CASSLIPDQPQHF
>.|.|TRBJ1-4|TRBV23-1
TGCGCCAGCGCGGTCATGGGAGATGAAAAACTGTTTTTT
CASAVMGDEKLFF
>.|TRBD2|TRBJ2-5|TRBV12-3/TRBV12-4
TGTGCCAGCAGCCGTAGCGGGAAGGTCCAGTACTTC
CASSRSGKVQYF
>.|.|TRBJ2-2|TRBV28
TGTGCCAGCAGTTTAGGGGGGACCGGGGAGCTGTTTTTT
CASSLGGTGELFF
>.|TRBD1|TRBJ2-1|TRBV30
TGTGCCTGGAGTGTAGGGGGCGCCTACAATGAGCAGTTCTTC
CAWSVGGAYNEQFF
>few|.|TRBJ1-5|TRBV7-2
TGTGCCAGCAGCCCCGGGGGGGGCTATAGCAATCAGCCCCAGCATTTT
CASSPGGGYSNQPQHF
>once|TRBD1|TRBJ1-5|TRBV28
TGTGCCAGCAGTTTAGGGACAGGTAGCAATCAGCCCCAGCATTTT
CASSLGTGSNQPQHF
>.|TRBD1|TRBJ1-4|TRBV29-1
TGCAGCGTTGATGTCAGCGGACAGGGGGGACTGTTTTTT
CSVDVSGQGGLFF
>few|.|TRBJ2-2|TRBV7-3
TGTGCCAGCAGCTCAACCGCTACGGGATGGAACACCGGGGAGCTGTTTTTT
CASSSTATGWNTGELFF
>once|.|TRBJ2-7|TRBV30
TGTGCCACTAGGGGGAAGGGTCCCTACGAGCAGTACTTC
CATRGKGPYEQYF
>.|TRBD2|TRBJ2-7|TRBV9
TGTGCCAGCAGCGTAGATTCAAGGGAGAGGCTAGCGGGAGGGAGAAACGAGCAGTACTTC
CASSVDSRERLAGGRNEQYF
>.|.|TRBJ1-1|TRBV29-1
TGCAGCGTTGCATGGACTTATGGAAACACTGAAGCTTTCTTT
CSVAWTYGNTEAFF
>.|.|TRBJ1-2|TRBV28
TGTGCCAGCAGGCCGGGAGGCTATGGCTACACCTTC
CASRPGGYGYTF
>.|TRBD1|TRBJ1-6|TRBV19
TGTGCCAGTAGTATGTCCTCCGGGACAGCCAATTCACCCCTCCACTTT
CASSMSSGTANSPLHF
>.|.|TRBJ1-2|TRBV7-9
TGTGCCAGCAGCCAGAACAGCTATGATTTTAACTATGGCTACACCTTC
CASSQNSYDFNYGYTF
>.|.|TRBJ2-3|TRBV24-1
TGTGCCACCAGTGATTCGGGTCAGCTAGCAGATACGCAGTATTTT
CATSDSGQLADTQYF
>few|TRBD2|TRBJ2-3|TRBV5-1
TGCGCCAGCAGCTTGGTTCTAGCGGGAAAGCTGGGCACAGATACGCAGTATTTT
CASSLVLAGKLGTDTQYF
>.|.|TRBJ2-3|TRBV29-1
TGCAGCGTTGTATCAGGGGTCCGGGGCACAGATACGCAGTATTTT
CSVVSGVRGTDTQYF
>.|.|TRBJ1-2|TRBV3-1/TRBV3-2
TGTGCCAGCAGCCAAGAAGCCAGGCCTAACTATGGCTACACCTTC
CASSQEARPNYGYTF
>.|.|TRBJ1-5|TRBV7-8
TGTGCCAGCAGCTTACTGGTCGGTCAGCCCCAGCATTTT
CASSLLVGQPQHF
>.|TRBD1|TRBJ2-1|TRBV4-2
TGTGCCAGCAGCCAAGAAATACGACAGGGCTGGGATGAGCAGTTCTTC
CASSQEIRQGWDEQFF
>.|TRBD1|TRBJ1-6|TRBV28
TGTGCCAGCAGTGCAGGGGGCGCCCAGACACCCCTCCACTTT
CASSAGGAQTPLHF
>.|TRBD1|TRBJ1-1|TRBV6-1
TGTGCCAGCAGTGAACGGGACAGGGGCACTGAAGCTTTCTTT
CASSERDRGTEAFF
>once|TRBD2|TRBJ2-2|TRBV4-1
TGCGCCAGCAGCCAAGTATTCGGCGTGGGATCTAGCGGGAGGGTTAGCGGGGAGCTGTTTTTT
CASSQVFGVGSSGRVSGELFF
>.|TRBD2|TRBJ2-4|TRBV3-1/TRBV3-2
TGTGCCAGCAGTTACTCTAGCGGAGGGGAAAACATTCAGTACTTC
CASSYSSGGENIQYF
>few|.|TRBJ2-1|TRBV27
TGTGCCAGCAGTTTATCAAGGACTACACCTAAGGGAGCTAGCAATGAGCAGTTCTTC
CASSLSRTTPKGASNEQFF
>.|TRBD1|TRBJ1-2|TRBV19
TGTGCCAGTAGCCTAAAAGGGACAGGGAATTACTATGGCTACACCTTC
CASSLKGTGNYYGYTF
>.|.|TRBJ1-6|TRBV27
TGTGCCAGCAGTATAAGGCGGGAAGGCGGTTCACCCCTCCACTTT
CASSIRREGGSPLHF
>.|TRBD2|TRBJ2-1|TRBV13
TGTGCCAGCAGCTTGCTCCTCCCGCCGCCGGGGACTAGGGAGAATGAGCAGTTCTTC
CASSLLLPPPGTRENEQFF
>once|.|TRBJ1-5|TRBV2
TGTGCCAGCAGCAACCTAGGGGGTAGCAATCAGCCCCAGCATTTT
CASSNLGGSNQPQHF
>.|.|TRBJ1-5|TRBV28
TGTGCCAGCAGTGTACTAAACAGGAATCAGCCCCAGCATTTT
CASSVLNRNQPQHF
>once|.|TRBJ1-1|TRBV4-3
TGCGCCAGCAGCCAGGGGACTGGTACGAACACTGAAGCTTTCTTT
CASSQGTGTNTEAFF